One sample yielded the 19 T cell receptor beta chains listed below, sequenced in a study of blood T cell repertoires in COVID-19 (TCRdb year 2020). Library preparation employed the immunoSEQ multiplex PCR assay. What TCRdb holds here is the immuneACCESS table cut down to in-frame rearrangements. Part of the clones is not present; checked against another copy, under half of the missing clones reflect an unresolved V gene, and the others are unexplained. The sample data list 9,500 to 10,000 clones, and 81% of these were observed just once. The ten largest clonotypes hold roughly a quarter of the sample. The material sequenced was peripheral blood. These receptors were taken from a man in his 60s with active COVID-19.

V usage is TRBV7-2 and J usage is TRBJ1-6; D uncertain. The germline gives CDR1 SGHTA, CDR2 FQGNSA. V dropped 5 bases and J dropped 13 bases, with 24 bases sitting between them. The CDR3 loop spans 16 amino acids. Here the CDR3 reads CASSTRGGGMSQPLHF. The CDR3 nucleotides read TGTGCCAGCAGCACCCGCGGTGGCGGCATGAGTCAGCCCCTCCACTTT.

The gene calls are TRBV11-2 and TRBJ2-1; 11 bases fit TRBD2. This CDR3 has 17 residues. Germline-derived CDR1 and CDR2 are SGHAT and FQNNGV. J lost 5 bases, V lost 5 bases, and 11 bases had no gene match. The CDR3 spells CASSPPAGTSGHNEQFF. CDR3 nucleotides: TGTGCCAGCAGCCCCCCGGCCGGGACTAGCGGCCACAATGAGCAGTTCTTC. Filled out from reference TRBV11-2 and TRBJ2-1, the complete variable domain reads EAGVAQSPRYKIIEKRQSVAFWCNPISGHATLYWYQQILGQGPKLLIQFQNNGVVDDSQLPKDRFSAERLKGVDSTLKIQPAKLEDSAVYLCASSPPAGTSGHNEQFFGPGTRLTVL.

The chain carries TRBV7-2 and TRBJ2-7; 9 nucleotides align to TRBD1. V was pared by 1 base and J by 2 bases, with 3 bases of the junction left unmatched. The germline V gene encodes CDR1 SGHTA and CDR2 FQGNSA. The CDR3 runs to 15 residues. The CDR3 here is CASSLGQGVTYEQYF. CDR3 sequence (DNA): TGTGCCAGCAGCTTAGGACAGGGGGTGACCTACGAGCAGTACTTC.

J is TRBJ2-5 and V is TRBV11-3; 10 positions match TRBD2. After removal of 3 bases from V and 5 bases from J, the junction contained 6 bases not matched to a gene. Germline lookup yields CDR1 SGHNT and CDR2 YENEEA. The CDR3 spans 15 residues. CDR3 sequence: CASSFTSGIGETQYF. The CDR3 bases are TGTGCCAGCAGCTTTACTAGCGGGATAGGTGAGACCCAGTACTTC. Drawing the rest from reference TRBV11-3 and TRBJ2-5, the complete variable domain is EAGVVQSPRYKIIEKKQPVAFWCNPISGHNTLYWYLQNLGQGPELLIRYENEEAVDDSQLPKDRFSAERLKGVDSTLKIQPAELGDSAVYLCASSFTSGIGETQYFGPGTRLLVL.

The J gene is TRBJ1-5, the V gene TRBV21-1. TRBV21-1 is labeled a pseudogene. This CDR3 has 17 amino acids. CDR3 nucleotides: TGTGCCAGCAGCAAACGCCGGTGGAAGGCGGGCAATCAGCCCCAGCATTTT. The encoded protein is CASSKRRWKAGNQPQHF.

This clone is large within its sample. The chain is built from TRBV11-3 and TRBJ2-5; 10 bases fit TRBD2. The CDR3 spans 17 residues. Germline V CDR1 and CDR2: SGHNT, YENEEA. V lost 1 base to trimming and J lost 5 bases; unmatched junction nucleotides: 10. The CDR3 coding sequence is TGTGCCAGCAGCTTAGGGCTAACTAGCGGGGTAGAGGAGACCCAGTACTTC. This encodes CASSLGLTSGVEETQYF.

This sequence joins TRBV10-3 and TRBJ2-5, with a tentative D call TRBD2 (6 bases). The CDR3 runs 15 residues. CDR1 ENHRY and CDR2 SYGVKD come from the germline V gene. Trimming left V 3 bases short and J 4 bases short, with 15 bases between. This CDR3 is CAISDRGKAGETQYF. The CDR3 DNA is TGTGCCATCAGTGATCGTGGCAAAGCGGGAGAGACCCAGTACTTC.

The chain has TRBV28 and TRBJ2-7; TRBD1 matches at 7 bases. CDR3 length equals 16 residues. The ends lost 2 bases at V and 6 bases at J; junction bases unmatched: 13. CDR1 MDHEN and CDR2 SYDVKM come from the germline V gene. CDR3 protein: CASSLGARQGMGEQYF. CDR3 in DNA: TGTGCCAGCAGTTTAGGGGCCAGACAGGGAATGGGCGAGCAGTACTTC.

The V and J genes are TRBV5-1 and TRBJ1-2, with TRBD1 as a possible D gene (6 bases). The CDR3 is made up of 13 amino acids. Germline CDR1 SGHRS, CDR2 YFSETQ. Trimming removed 2 bases at V and 4 bases at J, with 9 bases between. CDR3 sequence (DNA): TGCGCCAGCAGCTTCGGGGGGGCCTATGGCTACACCTTC. It yields the protein CASSFGGAYGYTF.

This CDR3 is CASSEALGGVSYGYTF. Here the CDR3 DNA reads TGTGCCAGCAGTGAAGCGCTCGGGGGAGTTAGCTATGGCTACACCTTC. The V and J genes are TRBV6-1 and TRBJ1-2; TRBD1 might be the D (5 bases). CDR3 size: 16 residues. Trimming stripped 0 bases from V and 4 bases from J, with 15 bases between. In germline, CDR1 is MNHNS, CDR2 SASEGT.

This sequence joins TRBV12-3 or TRBV12-4 and TRBJ2-5; 7 bases are shared with TRBD1. V gave up 7 bases and J gave up 3 bases; unmatched junction bases: 5. The CDR3 has 13 residues. CDR3 region: CASTLDRKETQYF. The CDR3 DNA is TGTGCCAGCACCTTGGACAGGAAAGAGACCCAGTACTTC.

J is TRBJ1-1 and V is TRBV19, with a tentative D call TRBD1 (6 bases). The V end lost 6 bases, the J end lost 0 bases, and 14 bases lay between the germline ends. Germline V gene lookup returns CDR1 LNHDA and CDR2 SQIVND (reference sequence). CDR3 length: 15 amino acids. The CDR3 nucleotides read TGTGCCAGTAGAATGCGGGGGACACTGAACACTGAAGCTTTCTTT. It encodes CASRMRGTLNTEAFF.

The CDR3 nucleotides read TGTGCCAGCAGCTCCCCGGGACTAGCGGGACGGGAGCAGTTCTTC. It encodes CASSSPGLAGREQFF. The chain carries TRBV7-6 and TRBJ2-1; 13 positions agree with TRBD2. This CDR3 is 15 amino acids long. Germline trimming cut 4 bases from V and 10 bases from J; bases unmatched to any gene: 7. From germline, CDR1 is SGHVS and CDR2 FNYEAQ.

The chain combines TRBV7-2 with TRBJ2-5, with TRBD1 matching 7 bases. V lost 1 base to trimming and J lost 2 bases; unmatched junction nucleotides: 4. Per the germline V gene, CDR1 is SGHTA and CDR2 is FQGNSA. The CDR3 extends over 15 amino acids. CDR3 in amino acids: CASSLDMGQQETQYF. Here the CDR3 DNA reads TGTGCCAGCAGCTTAGATATGGGACAGCAAGAGACCCAGTACTTC.

This rearrangement joins TRBV9 to TRBJ1-6; D gene uncertain. Germline V lookup: CDR1 SGDLS, CDR2 YYNGEE. This CDR3 is built from 16 residues. Trimming removed 4 bases from V and 0 bases from J, with 11 bases in between. The CDR3 region has the DNA TGTGCCAGCAGCCCTCTTGGGAGCTCCTATAATTCACCCCTCCACTTT. It codes for CASSPLGSSYNSPLHF.

The CDR3 DNA sequence: TGCGCCAGCAGCCCTGGCCGGGGGACAGGGGACTACGAGCAGTACTTC. Translation gives CASSPGRGTGDYEQYF. The V call is TRBV5-1, the J call TRBJ2-7, with 10 bases that match TRBD1. This CDR3 contains 16 residues. The junction had 10 bases not matched to a gene; V was cut back by 4 bases and J by 3 bases. Germline V lookup: CDR1 SGHRS, CDR2 YFSETQ.

A few counts support this clone. The J gene is TRBJ2-7, the V gene TRBV19; D might be TRBD1 (5 bases). V was cut by 7 bases and J by 0 bases, with 16 bases left in between. Germline CDR1 reads LNHDA; CDR2 reads SQIVND (reference sequence). The CDR3 is 15 residues long. As DNA, the CDR3 is TGTGCCAGTACCCCTACAAAGGGGTCCTCCTACGAGCAGTACTTC. As protein: CASTPTKGSSYEQYF.

V is TRBV27 and J is TRBJ2-1; TRBD1 matches at 12 bases. Germline loops: CDR1 MNHEY, CDR2 SMNVEV (reference sequence). The length of the CDR3 is 18 residues. The V gene end was trimmed by 1 base and the J gene end by 5 bases; junction bases not matched to a gene: 9. The CDR3 DNA follows: TGTGCCAGCAGTTTATACCCCGGGACAGGGGGCCACGACAATGAGCAGTTCTTC. This encodes CASSLYPGTGGHDNEQFF.

The chain combines TRBV28 with TRBJ1-4; no clear D gene. The germline V and J ends were trimmed by 4 bases and 7 bases, with 16 bases remaining between them. This CDR3 has 15 residues. Germline loops: CDR1 MDHEN, CDR2 SYDVKM. CDR3 nucleotide sequence: TGTGCCAGCAGTTACGGGTCCTCGGCGGGTGAAAAACTGTTTTTT. Protein product: CASSYGSSAGEKLFF.